This is a list of T cell receptor beta chains from one sample in a study of cytomegalovirus exposure and HLA in healthy donors. The repertoire was sequenced with immunoSEQ multiplex PCR; TCRdb's copy has only in-frame clones and lacks some. The sample shows about 160,000 clones, 75% to 80% of them seen only once. The specimen sequenced was PBMCs. The receptors shown here come from a woman aged 45 to 65 in good health and CMV-seropositive. The CDR3 runs from the conserved cysteine through the conserved F or W. A D gene is named only where the DNA matches it firmly.

J gene	D gene	V gene	CDR3 protein	CDR3 DNA
TRBJ1-1	NA	TRBV28	CASSLADGNTEAFF	TGTGCCAGCAGTCTAGCGGACGGGAACACTGAAGCTTTCTTT
TRBJ1-4	NA	TRBV2	CASRDSTTNEKLFF	TGTGCCAGCAGGGACAGTACAACTAATGAAAAACTGTTTTTT
TRBJ2-5	NA	TRBV5-6	CASSPRGGNSETQYF	TGTGCCAGCAGCCCGAGGGGGGGAAACTCAGAGACCCAGTACTTC
TRBJ1-2	NA	TRBV10-3	CAIGGPGVANYGYTF	TGTGCCATCGGTGGCCCGGGGGTCGCTAACTATGGCTACACCTTC
TRBJ2-3	TRBD1	TRBV4-1	CASSLLTGGLSTDTQYF	TGCGCCAGCAGCCTTTTGACAGGGGGCTTAAGCACAGATACGCAGTATTTT
TRBJ2-5	NA	TRBV7-6	CASSSPGGETQYF	TGTGCCAGCAGCTCCCCCGGCGGAGAGACCCAGTACTTC
TRBJ2-5	TRBD1	TRBV5-3	CARSPLNTRDRRAQETQYF	TGTGCCAGAAGTCCCCTCAACACCCGGGACAGGCGGGCTCAAGAGACCCAGTACTTC
TRBJ1-1	NA	TRBV6-4	CASSDALSGAEAFF	TGTGCCAGCAGTGACGCCCTGTCAGGGGCTGAAGCTTTCTTT
TRBJ2-7	TRBD2	TRBV5-4	CASSLAGVNEQYF	TGTGCCAGCAGCTTAGCGGGAGTCAACGAGCAGTACTTC
TRBJ1-5	TRBD1	TRBV28	CASSWTGFNQSQHF	TGTGCCAGCAGTTGGACAGGGTTCAATCAGTCCCAGCATTTT
TRBJ1-2	NA	TRBV5-6	CASSLVGGNNYGYTF	TGTGCCAGCAGCTTGGTGGGGGGGAACAACTATGGCTACACCTTC
TRBJ1-2	NA	TRBV5-1	CASSLGDTNYGYTF	TGCGCCAGCAGCTTGGGGGACACTAACTATGGCTACACCTTC
TRBJ2-7	TRBD2	TRBV5-1	CASRGRGGTYEQYF	TGCGCCAGCAGAGGCCGGGGGGGGACCTACGAGCAGTACTTC
TRBJ1-2	NA	TRBV29-1	CSVGLSNYGYTF	TGCAGCGTTGGTTTAAGCAACTATGGCTACACCTTC
TRBJ1-1	NA	TRBV7-2	CASSLNRDSYTAFF	TGTGCCAGCAGCTTGAACCGGGACTCATACACCGCTTTCTTT
TRBJ1-6	NA	TRBV2	CASGERLSSPLHF	TGTGCCAGCGGTGAACGTTTGAGTTCACCCCTCCACTTT
TRBJ1-1	TRBD1	TRBV19	CASRPWDSNTEAFF	TGTGCCAGTAGGCCTTGGGACAGCAACACTGAAGCTTTCTTT